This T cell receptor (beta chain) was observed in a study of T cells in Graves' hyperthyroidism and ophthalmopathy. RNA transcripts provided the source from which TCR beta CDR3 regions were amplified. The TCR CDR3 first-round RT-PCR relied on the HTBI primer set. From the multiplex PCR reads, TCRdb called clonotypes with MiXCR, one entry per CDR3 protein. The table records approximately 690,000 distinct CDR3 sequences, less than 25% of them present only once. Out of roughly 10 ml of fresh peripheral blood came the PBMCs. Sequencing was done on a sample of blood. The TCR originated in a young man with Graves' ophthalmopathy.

CDR3 protein: CASSLNTGFSGNTIYF. The CDR3 DNA is TGTGCCAGCAGCTTAAACACAGGGTTCTCTGGAAACACCATATATTTT. V is TRBV7-2 and J is TRBJ1-3; D perhaps matches TRBD1 (6 bases). V dropped 2 bases and J dropped 0 bases, with 11 bases sitting between them. The CDR3 spans 16 residues. Germline V gene lookup returns CDR1 SGHTA and CDR2 FQGNSA.